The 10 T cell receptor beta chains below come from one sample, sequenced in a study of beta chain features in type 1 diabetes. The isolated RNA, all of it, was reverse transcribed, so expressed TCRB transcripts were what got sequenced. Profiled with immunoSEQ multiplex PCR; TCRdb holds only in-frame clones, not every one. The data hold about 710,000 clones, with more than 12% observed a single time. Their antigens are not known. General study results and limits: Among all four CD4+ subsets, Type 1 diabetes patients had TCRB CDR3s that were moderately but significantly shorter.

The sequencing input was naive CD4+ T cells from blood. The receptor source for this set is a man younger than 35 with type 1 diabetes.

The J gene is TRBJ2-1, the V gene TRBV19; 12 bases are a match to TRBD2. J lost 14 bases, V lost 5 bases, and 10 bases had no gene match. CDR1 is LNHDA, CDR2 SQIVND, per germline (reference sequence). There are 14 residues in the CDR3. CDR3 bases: TGTGCCAGTAGTCATGGACTAGCGGGGTGGATAGAGTTCTTC. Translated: CASSHGLAGWIEFF.

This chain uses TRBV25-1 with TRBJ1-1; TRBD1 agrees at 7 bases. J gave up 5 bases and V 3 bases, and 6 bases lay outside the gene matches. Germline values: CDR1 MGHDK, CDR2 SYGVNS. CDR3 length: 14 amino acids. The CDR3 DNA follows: TGTGCCAGCAGTGATTATAGACAGGGTACTGAAGCTTTCTTT. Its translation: CASSDYRQGTEAFF.

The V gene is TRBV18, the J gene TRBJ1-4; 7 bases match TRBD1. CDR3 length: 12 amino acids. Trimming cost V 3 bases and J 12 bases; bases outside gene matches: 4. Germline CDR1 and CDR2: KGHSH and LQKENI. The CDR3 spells CASSPSGQELFF. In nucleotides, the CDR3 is TGTGCCAGCTCACCGAGCGGACAGGAACTGTTTTTT.

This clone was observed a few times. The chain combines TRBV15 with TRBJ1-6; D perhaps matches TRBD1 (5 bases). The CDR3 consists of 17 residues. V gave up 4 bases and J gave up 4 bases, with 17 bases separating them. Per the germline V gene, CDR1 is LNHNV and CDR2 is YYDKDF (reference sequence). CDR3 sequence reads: CATSIRDRFNYNSPLHF. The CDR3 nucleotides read TGTGCCACCAGCATCCGAGACAGATTCAATTATAATTCACCCCTCCACTTT.

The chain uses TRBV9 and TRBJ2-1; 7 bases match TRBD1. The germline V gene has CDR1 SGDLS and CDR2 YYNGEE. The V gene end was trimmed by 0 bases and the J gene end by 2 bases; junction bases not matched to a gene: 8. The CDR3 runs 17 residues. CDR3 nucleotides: TGTGCCAGCAGCGTAGGAACAGGGGCGCGGGCCTACAATGAGCAGTTCTTC. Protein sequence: CASSVGTGARAYNEQFF.

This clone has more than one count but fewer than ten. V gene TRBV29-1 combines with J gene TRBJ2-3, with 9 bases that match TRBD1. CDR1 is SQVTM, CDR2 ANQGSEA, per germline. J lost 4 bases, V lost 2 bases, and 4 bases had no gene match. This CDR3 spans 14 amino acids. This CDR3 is CSVERGQGSDTQYF. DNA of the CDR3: TGCAGCGTTGAAAGGGGACAGGGTTCAGATACGCAGTATTTT.

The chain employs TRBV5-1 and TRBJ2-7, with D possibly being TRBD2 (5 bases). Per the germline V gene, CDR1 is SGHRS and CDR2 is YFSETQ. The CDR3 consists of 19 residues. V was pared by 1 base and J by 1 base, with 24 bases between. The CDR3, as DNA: TGCGCCAGCAGCTTGATACTGGGAGCATCTACCAGAGTGTCCTACGAGCAGTACTTC. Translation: CASSLILGASTRVSYEQYF. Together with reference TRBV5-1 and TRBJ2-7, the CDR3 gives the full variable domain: KAGVTQTPRYLIKTRGQQVTLSCSPISGHRSVSWYQQTPGQGLQFLFEYFSETQRNKGNFPGRFSGRQFSNSRSEMNVSTLELGDSALYLCASSLILGASTRVSYEQYFGPGTRLTVT.

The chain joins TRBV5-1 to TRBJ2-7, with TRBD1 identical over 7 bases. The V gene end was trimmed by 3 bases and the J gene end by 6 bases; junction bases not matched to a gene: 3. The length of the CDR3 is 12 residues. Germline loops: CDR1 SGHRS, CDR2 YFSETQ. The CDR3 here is CASSWGQIEQYF. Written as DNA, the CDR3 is TGCGCCAGCAGCTGGGGACAGATCGAGCAGTACTTC.

CDR3 sequence reads: CAHDRGRANEKLFF. In DNA, the CDR3 is TGTGCACATGACAGGGGGCGAGCTAATGAAAAACTGTTTTTT. The chain joins TRBV30 to TRBJ1-4, with 10 bases fitting TRBD1. The CDR3 has 14 amino acids. Germline CDR1 is GTSNPN and CDR2 is SVGIG (reference sequence).

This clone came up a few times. The CDR3 loop is CATRDDWSGRLDTQYF. The CDR3 DNA reads as TGTGCCACCAGGGATGACTGGAGCGGGAGGCTTGATACGCAGTATTTT. J is TRBJ2-3 and V is TRBV15; 9 nucleotides match TRBD2. The germline CDR1 and CDR2 sequences are LNHNV and YYDKDF (reference sequence). The J segment lost 6 bases and the V segment lost 6 bases, leaving 13 bases of the junction unmatched. The length of the CDR3 is 16 residues.